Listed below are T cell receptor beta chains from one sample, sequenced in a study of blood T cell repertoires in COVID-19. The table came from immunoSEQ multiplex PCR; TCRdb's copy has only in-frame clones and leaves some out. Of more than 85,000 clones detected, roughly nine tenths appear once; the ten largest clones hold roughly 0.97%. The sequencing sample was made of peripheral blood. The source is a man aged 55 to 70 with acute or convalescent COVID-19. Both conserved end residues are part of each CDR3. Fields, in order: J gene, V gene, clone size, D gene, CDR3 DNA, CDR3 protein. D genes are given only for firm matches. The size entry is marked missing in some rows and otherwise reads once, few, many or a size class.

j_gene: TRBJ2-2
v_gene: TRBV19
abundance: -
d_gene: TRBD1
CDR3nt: TGTGCCAGTAGTGGTACAGGGGGGAACACCGGGGAGCTGTTTTTT
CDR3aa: CASSGTGGNTGELFF

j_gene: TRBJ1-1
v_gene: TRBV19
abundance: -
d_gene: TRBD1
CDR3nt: TGTGCCAGTAGTCTTCTTCCGGGACAGGGGAAGACTGAAGCTTTCTTT
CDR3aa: CASSLLPGQGKTEAFF

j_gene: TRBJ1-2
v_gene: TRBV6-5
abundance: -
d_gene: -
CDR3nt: TGTGCCAGCAGTTACTCGGGAGAGTATAACTATGGCTACACCTTC
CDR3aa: CASSYSGEYNYGYTF

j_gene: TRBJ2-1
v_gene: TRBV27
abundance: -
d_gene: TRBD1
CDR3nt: TGTGCCAGCAAAAGGACAGGATGGATTGAGCAGTTCTTC
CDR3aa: CASKRTGWIEQFF

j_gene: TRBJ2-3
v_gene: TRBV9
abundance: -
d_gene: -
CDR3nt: TGTGCCAGCAGCGTAGCTACTGGTGTAGATACGCAGTATTTT
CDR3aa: CASSVATGVDTQYF

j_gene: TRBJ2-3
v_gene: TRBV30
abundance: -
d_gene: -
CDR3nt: TGTGCCTGGAGCGCAGGGGCGACAGATACGCAGTATTTT
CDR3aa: CAWSAGATDTQYF

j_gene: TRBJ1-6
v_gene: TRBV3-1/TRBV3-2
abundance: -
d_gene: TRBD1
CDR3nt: TGTGCCAGCAGCCAAGATCCCGGTGGGACAGGGTACAGTTCACCCCTCCACTTT
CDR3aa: CASSQDPGGTGYSSPLHF

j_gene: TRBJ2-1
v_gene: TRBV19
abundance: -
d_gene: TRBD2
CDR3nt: TGTGCCAGTAGTATAGACGGGAGGTTGTACAATGAGCAGTTCTTC
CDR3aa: CASSIDGRLYNEQFF

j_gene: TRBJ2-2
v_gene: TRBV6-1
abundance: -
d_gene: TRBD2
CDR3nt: TGTGCCAGCAGTGAACTAGCGGGAGGGCACACCGGGGAGCTGTTTTTT
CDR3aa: CASSELAGGHTGELFF

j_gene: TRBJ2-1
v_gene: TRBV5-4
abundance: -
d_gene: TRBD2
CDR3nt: TGTGCCAGCAGCCCCCCGACTAGCGGGAGTGCAAATGAGCAGTTCTTC
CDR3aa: CASSPPTSGSANEQFF

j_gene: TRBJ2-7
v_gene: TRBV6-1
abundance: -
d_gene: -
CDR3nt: TGTGCCAGCAGTGAAGCCATTCGGGCCGGGGGATACGAGCAGTACTTC
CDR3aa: CASSEAIRAGGYEQYF

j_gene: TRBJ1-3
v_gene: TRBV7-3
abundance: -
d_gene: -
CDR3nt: TGTGCCAGCAGCTTAAACTCGGGTCAGGGAAACACCATATATTTT
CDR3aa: CASSLNSGQGNTIYF

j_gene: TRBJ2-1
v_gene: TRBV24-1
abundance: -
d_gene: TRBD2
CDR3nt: TGTGCCACCGCAGCGGGAAGCGTAAATGAGCAGTTCTTC
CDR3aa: CATAAGSVNEQFF

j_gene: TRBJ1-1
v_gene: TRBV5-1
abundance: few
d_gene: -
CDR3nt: TGCGCCAGCGGAGGGGATATGAACACTGAAGCTTTCTTT
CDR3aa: CASGGDMNTEAFF

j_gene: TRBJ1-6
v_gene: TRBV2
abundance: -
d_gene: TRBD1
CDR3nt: TGTGCCAGCAGTCTTAGGGACAGGGGGAATTCACCCCTCCACTTT
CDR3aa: CASSLRDRGNSPLHF

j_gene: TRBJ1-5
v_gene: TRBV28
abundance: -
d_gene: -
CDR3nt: TGTGCCAGCAGTTTGGGACTTTATAGCAATCAGCCCCAGCATTTT
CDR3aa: CASSLGLYSNQPQHF

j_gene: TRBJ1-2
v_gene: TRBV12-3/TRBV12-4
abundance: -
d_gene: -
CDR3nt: TGTGCCAGCAGTTTTAGAAGCGACTATGGCTACACCTTC
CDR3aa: CASSFRSDYGYTF

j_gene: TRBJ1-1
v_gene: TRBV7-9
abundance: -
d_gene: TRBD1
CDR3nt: TGTGCCAGCAGCCCGAGCGGACAGGGCGGTAAAGGTACTGAAGCTTTCTTT
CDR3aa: CASSPSGQGGKGTEAFF

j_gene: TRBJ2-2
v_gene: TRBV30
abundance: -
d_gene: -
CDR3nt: TGTGCCTGGAGTCCAGCGGGCCGCAGGGGGGAGCTGTTTTTT
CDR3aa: CAWSPAGRRGELFF

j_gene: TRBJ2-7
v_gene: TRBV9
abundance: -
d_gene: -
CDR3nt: TGTGCCAGCAGCCGGGGAGACGGGGGTTACGAGCAGCAGTACTTC
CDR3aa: CASSRGDGGYEQQYF

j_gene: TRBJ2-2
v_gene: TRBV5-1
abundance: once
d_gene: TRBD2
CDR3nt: TGCGCCAGCAGCGGAACCCCGGGACTAGCGGGAGCGAACACCGGGGAGCTGTTTTTT
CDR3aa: CASSGTPGLAGANTGELFF

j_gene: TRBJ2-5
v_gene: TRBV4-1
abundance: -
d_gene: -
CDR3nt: TGCGCCAGCAGCCCGAGCCTCATCGGAGAGACCCAGTACTTC
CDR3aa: CASSPSLIGETQYF

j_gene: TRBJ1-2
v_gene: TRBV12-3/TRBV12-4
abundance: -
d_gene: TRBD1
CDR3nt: TGTGCCAGCAGGGATACAGGGGTTGGCGGCTACACCTTC
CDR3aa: CASRDTGVGGYTF

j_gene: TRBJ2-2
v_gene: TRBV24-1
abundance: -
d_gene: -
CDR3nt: TGTGCCACCAGTGATTTGGGTTCAGGGAACACCGGGGAGCTGTTTTTT
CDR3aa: CATSDLGSGNTGELFF

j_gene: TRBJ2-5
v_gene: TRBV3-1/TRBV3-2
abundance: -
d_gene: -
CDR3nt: TGTGCCAGCAGCCAAGTAAATATGGAGACCCAGTACTTC
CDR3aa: CASSQVNMETQYF

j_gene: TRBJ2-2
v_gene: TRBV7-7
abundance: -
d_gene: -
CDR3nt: TGTGCTAGCAGCCGACAGAACGGCGGGGAGCTGTTTTTT
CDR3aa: CASSRQNGGELFF

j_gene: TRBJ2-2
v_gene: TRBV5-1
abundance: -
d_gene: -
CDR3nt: TGCGCCAGCAGCTACACCAACCCGAACACCGGGGAGCTGTTTTTT
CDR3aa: CASSYTNPNTGELFF

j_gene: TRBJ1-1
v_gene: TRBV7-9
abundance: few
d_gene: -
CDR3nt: TGTGCCAGCAGCCCGCCGAGAGCCCTGAACACTGAAGCTTTCTTT
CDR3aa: CASSPPRALNTEAFF

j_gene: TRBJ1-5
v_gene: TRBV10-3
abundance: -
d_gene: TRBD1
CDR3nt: TGTGCCACCTCTGAGGGACAGGGAGGTCAGCCCCAGCATTTT
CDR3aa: CATSEGQGGQPQHF

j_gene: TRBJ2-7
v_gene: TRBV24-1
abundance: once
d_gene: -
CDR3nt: TGTGCCACCAGTGATTTCCCCCAGGGCGAGCAGTACTTC
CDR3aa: CATSDFPQGEQYF

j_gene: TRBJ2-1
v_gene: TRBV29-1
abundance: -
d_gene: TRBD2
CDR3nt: TGCAGTTTCGGGACTAGCTCGAATGAGCAGTTCTTC
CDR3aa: CSFGTSSNEQFF

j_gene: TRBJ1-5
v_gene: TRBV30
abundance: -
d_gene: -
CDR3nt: TGTGCCTGGAGTGTAAAGCTTGAGGGTCGTCAGCCCCAGCATTTT
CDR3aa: CAWSVKLEGRQPQHF

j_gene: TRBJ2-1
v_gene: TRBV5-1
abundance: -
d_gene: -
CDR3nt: TGCGCCAGCAGCTTGGACGGGAGCAGTGAGCAGTTCTTC
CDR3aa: CASSLDGSSEQFF

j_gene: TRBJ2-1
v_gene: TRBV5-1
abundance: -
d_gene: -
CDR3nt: TGCGCCAGCAGGCCCGGACGGGCAGGGGCCTACAATGAGCAGTTCTTC
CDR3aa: CASRPGRAGAYNEQFF

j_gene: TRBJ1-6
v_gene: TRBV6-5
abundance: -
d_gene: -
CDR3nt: TGTGCCAGCGCGGGAGGACAGCCCCCAGCACCCCTCCACTTT
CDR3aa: CASAGGQPPAPLHF

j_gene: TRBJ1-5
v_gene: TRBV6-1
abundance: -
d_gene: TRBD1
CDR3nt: TGTGCCAGCAGTGAAAACAGGGGGAATCAGCCCCAGCATTTT
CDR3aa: CASSENRGNQPQHF

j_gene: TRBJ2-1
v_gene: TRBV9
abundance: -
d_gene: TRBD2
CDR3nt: TGTGCCAGCAGCGTAGGGGACAGCCTGACTAGCGGGAAAGCCGGTGAGCAGTTCTTC
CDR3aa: CASSVGDSLTSGKAGEQFF

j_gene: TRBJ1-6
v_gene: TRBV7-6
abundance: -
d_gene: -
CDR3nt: TGTGCCAGCAGCTTAGCCCCCGGGGGACCAGGATCACCCCTCCACTTT
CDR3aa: CASSLAPGGPGSPLHF

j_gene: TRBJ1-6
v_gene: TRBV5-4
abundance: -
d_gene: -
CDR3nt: TGTGCCAGCAGCCTATCAAACGGGAATTCACCCCTCCACTTT
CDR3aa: CASSLSNGNSPLHF

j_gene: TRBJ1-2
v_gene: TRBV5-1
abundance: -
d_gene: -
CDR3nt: TGCGCCAGCAGCTTGGCTCTCGGCGGACTATTCTATGGCTACACCTTC
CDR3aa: CASSLALGGLFYGYTF

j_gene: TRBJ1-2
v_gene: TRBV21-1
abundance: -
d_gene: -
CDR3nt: TGTGCCAGCAGCAAAGATGACAGGATCTATGGCTACACCTTC
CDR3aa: CASSKDDRIYGYTF

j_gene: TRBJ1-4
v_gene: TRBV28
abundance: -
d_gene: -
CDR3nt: TGTGCCAGTATAGGTGGGTCGGACAGATTTAATGAAAAACTGTTTTTT
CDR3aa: CASIGGSDRFNEKLFF

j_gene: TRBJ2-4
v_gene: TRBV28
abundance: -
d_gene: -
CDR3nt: TGTGCCAGCAGTTCTATTACCCTTCCTACCAAAAACATTCAGTACTTC
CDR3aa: CASSSITLPTKNIQYF

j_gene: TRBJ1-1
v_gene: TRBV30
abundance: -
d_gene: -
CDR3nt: TGTGCCTGGAGTGTAAGGGGCGTGAACACTGAAGCTTTCTTT
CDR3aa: CAWSVRGVNTEAFF

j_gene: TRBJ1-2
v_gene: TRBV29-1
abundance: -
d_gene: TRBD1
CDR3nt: TGCAGCGTGGAAGGGACAGGGGGACGAGGCTACACCTTC
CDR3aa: CSVEGTGGRGYTF

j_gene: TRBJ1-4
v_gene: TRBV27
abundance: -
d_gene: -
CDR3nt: TGTGCCTGTGGTTGGAGCCCACGCTCGGGGGAAAAACTGTTTTTT
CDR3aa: CACGWSPRSGEKLFF

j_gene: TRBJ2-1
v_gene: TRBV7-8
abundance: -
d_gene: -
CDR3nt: TGTGCCAGCAGCAACCGGGACCCGAGGGGGGGTGAGCAGTTCTTC
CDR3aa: CASSNRDPRGGEQFF

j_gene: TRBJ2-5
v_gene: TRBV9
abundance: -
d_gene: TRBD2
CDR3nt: TGTGCCAGCAGCGTAGATGCGGGAGGGCCGGAGACCCAGTACTTC
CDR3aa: CASSVDAGGPETQYF

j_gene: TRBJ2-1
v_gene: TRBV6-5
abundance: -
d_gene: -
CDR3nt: TGTGCCAGCAGTTCGCCGACTAGCTCCTACAATGAGCAGTTCTTC
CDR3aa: CASSSPTSSYNEQFF

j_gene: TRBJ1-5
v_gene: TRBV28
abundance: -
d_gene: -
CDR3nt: TGTGCCAGCAGTTTTCAGGGGAGCAATCAGCCCCAGCATTTT
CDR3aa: CASSFQGSNQPQHF

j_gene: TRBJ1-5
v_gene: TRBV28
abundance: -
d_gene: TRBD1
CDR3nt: TGTGCCAGCAGTCGCCGCGGGACAGGCAATCAGCCCCAGCATTTT
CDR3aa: CASSRRGTGNQPQHF

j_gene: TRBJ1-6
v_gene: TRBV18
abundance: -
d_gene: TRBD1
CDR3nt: TGTGCCAGCTCACCCGGGACAGGGGGCGAATCACCCCTCCACTTT
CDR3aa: CASSPGTGGESPLHF